The 22 T cell receptor beta chains reported below all come from one sample, sequenced in a study of graft-versus-host responses after intestinal transplantation listed by TCRdb under 2021. Their specific antigens are unknown. Libraries were constructed by the immunoSEQ multiplex PCR assay. The table comes from immuneACCESS by way of TCRdb, which keeps in-frame sequences with V and J called. Part of the clones is missing from these tables; in studies checked, under half for an unresolved V gene and the rest for unknown reasons. Here the sample has some 110,000 clones; 85% to 95% occur a single time. 0.2% to 0.25% of the sample is taken by the ten largest. The time point label corresponds to: cells obtained before transplantation from donor or recipient. The sample in question was unstimulated CD4+ T cells sorted from spleen or lymph node cells, obtained before transplant. Receptors originate from a human donor who was the organ donor for an intestinal transplant.

The chain combines TRBV7-2 with TRBJ2-2; perhaps TRBD2 as D (5 bases). This CDR3 is 17 amino acids long. Deletions cut 3 bases from V and 4 bases from J, with 18 bases between. CDR1 is SGHTA, CDR2 FQGNSA, per germline. The CDR3 here is CASSFVLAQAGTGELFF. For the CDR3, the DNA is TGTGCCAGCAGCTTCGTTCTAGCTCAGGCGGGCACCGGGGAGCTGTTTTTT.

The V call is TRBV21-1, the J call TRBJ2-7; TRBD1 reflects the table's D call only, with no check against the DNA. TRBV21-1 is a documented pseudogene. The CDR3 spans 14 residues. In DNA form, the CDR3 reads TGTGCCAGCAGCAAAGGACAGGGGGTTTACGAGCAGTACTTC. Its translation is CASSKGQGVYEQYF.

J is TRBJ2-1 and V is TRBV4-1; 10 bases align to TRBD1. The CDR3 length is 15 residues. Germline assignment: CDR1 MGHRA and CDR2 YSYEKL. After removal of 3 bases from V and 7 bases from J, the junction contained 6 bases not matched to a gene. The CDR3 bases are TGCGCCAGCAGCCACCGGGACAGGGGAATAAATGAGCAGTTCTTC. Protein sequence: CASSHRDRGINEQFF.

This chain links TRBV27 with TRBJ1-4; TRBD1 might be the D (6 bases). The CDR3 length is 14 residues. V was trimmed by 6 bases and J by 9 bases, leaving 17 bases between them. Germline assignment: CDR1 MNHEY and CDR2 SMNVEV (reference sequence). The CDR3: CASSTGGQGQKLFF. The DNA for the CDR3 is TGTGCCAGCAGCACCGGGGGGCAGGGCCAAAAACTGTTTTTT. The whole variable domain, filled in from reference TRBV27 and TRBJ1-4, reads EAQVTQNPRYLITVTGKKLTVTCSQNMNHEYMSWYRQDPGLGLRQIYYSMNVEVTDKGDVPEGYKVSRKEKRNFPLILESPSPNQTSLYFCASSTGGQGQKLFFGSGTQLSVL.

The V call is TRBV5-5, the J call TRBJ2-3; a possible D gene is TRBD1 (5 bases). Trimming took off 3 bases at V and 4 bases at J, with 12 bases between the two ends. Looked up from germline, CDR1 is SGHKS and CDR2 is YYEKEE (reference sequence). The CDR3 length is 14 residues. CDR3 sequence: CASSSHRSADTQYF. The CDR3, as DNA: TGTGCCAGCAGCTCGCACAGGTCGGCAGATACGCAGTATTTT. Filled out from reference TRBV5-5 and TRBJ2-3, the complete variable domain reads DAGVTQSPTHLIKTRGQQVTLRCSPISGHKSVSWYQQVLGQGPQFIFQYYEKEERGRGNFPDRFSARQFPNYSSELNVNALLLGDSALYLCASSSHRSADTQYFGPGTRLTVL.

This chain joins TRBV28 and TRBJ2-3, with 14 bases lining up with TRBD2. The germline CDR1 and CDR2 sequences are MDHEN and SYDVKM. The CDR3 runs 17 residues. V shed 5 bases, J shed 1 base, and the junction held 5 bases outside the gene matches. The CDR3 loop is CASSPTGLAGGTDTQYF. The CDR3 nucleotides are TGTGCCAGCAGTCCCACGGGACTAGCGGGAGGCACAGATACGCAGTATTTT.

The chain has TRBV30 and TRBJ2-5; D is undetermined. CDR3 length: 11 amino acids. Trimming took 2 bases from V and 4 from J, leaving 5 bases between them. Germline CDR1 reads GTSNPN; CDR2 reads SVGIG (reference sequence). CDR3 sequence: CAWSRLETQYF. CDR3 in DNA: TGTGCCTGGAGTCGGCTAGAGACCCAGTACTTC.

V usage is TRBV28 and J usage is TRBJ1-1; D is perhaps TRBD1 (6 bases). CDR3 length: 15 amino acids. Germline CDR1 MDHEN, CDR2 SYDVKM. The V gene lost 3 bases and the J gene lost 2 bases, with 13 bases spanning the gap. DNA for the CDR3: TGTGCCAGCAGTTTTCGGGGACACCTCAACACTGAAGCTTTCTTT. The encoded protein is CASSFRGHLNTEAFF.

Details on this clone: The same CDR3 is also encoded by other DNA sequences in this sample. The chain links TRBV4-1 to TRBJ2-5; 11 nucleotides match TRBD2. The CDR3 consists of 16 residues. Per the germline V gene, CDR1 is MGHRA and CDR2 is YSYEKL. The trim removed 5 bases at V and 5 bases at J, leaving 10 bases unmatched. CDR3 sequence: CASSKLAGGLGETQYF. CDR3 bases: TGCGCCAGCAGCAAGCTAGCGGGAGGTCTGGGGGAGACCCAGTACTTC.

V is TRBV5-5 and J is TRBJ2-7, with D uncertain. Germline CDR1 SGHKS, CDR2 YYEKEE (reference sequence). The CDR3 spans 15 residues. Trimming left V 0 bases short and J 2 bases short, with 12 bases between. DNA for the CDR3: TGTGCCAGCAGCTTGGATAGACCTGGGGCCTACGAGCAGTACTTC. As protein: CASSLDRPGAYEQYF.

The chain couples TRBV7-2 to TRBJ2-2; TRBD2 matches at 9 bases. This CDR3 has 16 residues. The J segment lost 8 bases and the V segment lost 2 bases, leaving 9 bases of the junction unmatched. Germline V gene sequence: CDR1 SGHTA, CDR2 FQGNSA. CDR3: CASSLNGLAGRGELFF. DNA for the CDR3: TGTGCCAGCAGCTTAAATGGTCTAGCGGGAAGAGGGGAGCTGTTTTTT.

In regard to this clone: Other DNA sequences in the sample encode the same CDR3. CDR3 region: CSVERGVGGTDTQYF. For the CDR3, the DNA is TGCAGCGTTGAAAGAGGGGTGGGGGGCACAGATACGCAGTATTTT. The V gene is TRBV29-1, the J gene TRBJ2-3; either TRBD1 or TRBD2 may fit D (5 bases each). The CDR3 contains 15 residues. Germline V gives CDR1 SQVTM, CDR2 ANQGSEA. V lost 2 bases and J lost 1, with 13 bases in between.

This chain connects TRBV11-2 to TRBJ2-5; 14 bases fit TRBD2. V lost 7 bases to trimming and J lost 1 base; unmatched junction nucleotides: 5. Germline CDR1 reads SGHAT; CDR2 reads FQNNGV. The CDR3 covers 16 residues. CDR3 amino acids: CASTIGLAGGQETQYF. The DNA for the CDR3 is TGTGCCAGCACCATTGGACTAGCGGGAGGCCAAGAGACCCAGTACTTC.

This rearrangement joins TRBV10-3 to TRBJ2-1, with D possibly matching TRBD2 (6 bases). Between the trimmed V and J ends, which lost 4 bases and 5 bases, there was a span of 15 bases. The CDR3 has 15 residues. Germline V gene lookup returns CDR1 ENHRY and CDR2 SYGVKD. CDR3 sequence (DNA): TGTGCCATCAGTGTGGGTCTAGCGCAGAACAATGAGCAGTTCTTC. Translated, it gives CAISVGLAQNNEQFF.

The chain combines TRBV5-5 with TRBJ1-6; D not certain. This CDR3 comprises 16 residues. Germline CDR1 reads SGHKS; CDR2 reads YYEKEE (reference sequence). Trimming shortened V by 2 bases and J by 3 bases, and 12 bases separated the two germline ends. CDR3: CASSFGLLDYNSPLHF. In DNA, the CDR3 is TGTGCCAGCAGCTTTGGTCTCCTTGACTATAATTCACCCCTCCACTTT.

The rearrangement joins TRBV5-1 to TRBJ2-3, with D perhaps matching TRBD2 (6 bases). CDR1 SGHRS and CDR2 YFSETQ come from the germline V gene. The CDR3 covers 14 residues. Trimming pared 3 bases from V and 2 bases from J, leaving 10 bases between. The CDR3 DNA sequence: TGCGCCAGCAGCTCAGGAGGGGCCACAGATACGCAGTATTTT. This codes for CASSSGGATDTQYF.

V usage is TRBV5-1 and J usage is TRBJ1-1; D uncertain. CDR1 and CDR2 (germline): SGHRS, YFSETQ. This CDR3 has 13 amino acids. Between the trimmed V and J ends, which lost 2 bases and 1 base, there was a span of 6 bases. CDR3 sequence (DNA): TGCGCCAGCAGCTTTACCCAGAACACTGAAGCTTTCTTT. Amino acid sequence: CASSFTQNTEAFF. Together with reference TRBV5-1 and TRBJ1-1, the CDR3 gives the full variable domain: KAGVTQTPRYLIKTRGQQVTLSCSPISGHRSVSWYQQTPGQGLQFLFEYFSETQRNKGNFPGRFSGRQFSNSRSEMNVSTLELGDSALYLCASSFTQNTEAFFGQGTRLTVV.

This chain links TRBV5-1 with TRBJ2-7; possibly TRBD2 for D (6 bases). This CDR3 spans 14 amino acids. Germline V gives CDR1 SGHRS, CDR2 YFSETQ. V lost 0 bases, J lost 3 bases, and 10 bases lay in between. The CDR3, as DNA: TGCGCCAGCAGCTTGGTTACGGGACTCTACGAGCAGTACTTC. This gives the protein CASSLVTGLYEQYF.

The chain joins TRBV5-1 to TRBJ2-3; 9 nucleotides align to TRBD2. Per the germline V gene, CDR1 is SGHRS and CDR2 is YFSETQ. CDR3 size: 18 residues. Losses at the gene ends were 0 bases for V and 4 bases for J; bases not matched to a gene: 12. CDR3 nucleotides: TGCGCCAGCAGCTTGGCCAACGAGGGAGCGGGAGGAGCAGATACGCAGTATTTT. This gives the protein CASSLANEGAGGADTQYF. Variable domain in full (rest from reference TRBV5-1 and TRBJ2-3): KAGVTQTPRYLIKTRGQQVTLSCSPISGHRSVSWYQQTPGQGLQFLFEYFSETQRNKGNFPGRFSGRQFSNSRSEMNVSTLELGDSALYLCASSLANEGAGGADTQYFGPGTRLTVL.

The chain is built from TRBV28 and TRBJ1-3; D remains ambiguous. Germline values: CDR1 MDHEN, CDR2 SYDVKM. The germline V and J ends were trimmed by 8 bases and 2 bases, with 10 bases remaining between them. This CDR3 is 13 amino acids long. The chain's CDR3 is CASLARAGNTIYF. CDR3 sequence (DNA): TGTGCCAGCCTGGCTAGGGCTGGAAACACCATATATTTT.

The gene calls are TRBV4-1 and TRBJ2-5; the match to TRBD1 covers 10 bases. The CDR3 loop spans 17 amino acids. The trim removed 4 bases at V and 5 bases at J, leaving 13 bases unmatched. Germline V gives CDR1 MGHRA, CDR2 YSYEKL. The CDR3 DNA is TGCGCCAGCAGCCCCTGGATGGGGACAGGGGTATGGGAGACCCAGTACTTC. This encodes CASSPWMGTGVWETQYF.

The CDR3 spells CASGTGYGETQYF. The CDR3 DNA reads as TGTGCCAGCGGGACAGGGTACGGGGAGACCCAGTACTTC. V and J are TRBV11-2 and TRBJ2-5; 9 positions match TRBD1. This CDR3 is 13 amino acids long. With V trimmed by 8 bases and J by 5 bases, 6 bases remained unmatched. Germline CDR1 reads SGHAT; CDR2 reads FQNNGV.